This note documents a single TCR beta chain sequence. Its antigen is currently unknown. V lost 4 bases, J lost 2 bases, and 6 bases stayed unmatched. This CDR3 comprises 16 residues. In germline, CDR1 is SGHRS, CDR2 YFSETQ. These data are taken from a study of T cell responses to AZD1222 COVID-19 vaccine. For the study at large: Researchers grouped second doses given at about 4 or about 12 weeks into one pool. Study findings and constraints: Clonal diversity was possibly underestimated, and white British individuals and females predominated among donors. Baseline seropositives among AZD1222 recipients totaled only 5 or 6.

The assay was immunoSEQ multiplex PCR, and TCRdb's table has in-frame clones only and misses some. Of 100,000 to 150,000 clones listed, around 92% are singletons. The TCR originated in an adult in good health. The chain joins TRBV5-1 to TRBJ2-6; 7 nucleotides agree with TRBD1. The material sequenced was peripheral blood, taken on day 0 of AZD1222 vaccination. CDR3 DNA: TGCGCCAGCAGCCTGACCGGGACAGCTGGGGCCAACGTCCTGACTTTC. It yields the protein CASSLTGTAGANVLTF.